The TCR beta chain under discussion was sequenced for a study of siplizumab effects on memory and regulatory T cells. General observations from the study: Unstimulated naive T cells seemed to show more diversity than memory cells did, and they also seemed to be among the major contributors to the alloresponse. Suppressive capability of dividing Tregs from siplizumab cultures went unverified.

Using immunoSEQ multiplex PCR, the repertoire was profiled, and TCRdb retains in-frame clones only, with some absent. This table holds 56,000 or so clones, around 97% found once. Notes on this clone: The antigen is unknown.

The sequence was collected from a human donor in good health. The sample comprised naive CD8+ T cells sorted from blood.

The CDR3 region has the DNA TGTGCCAGCAGCGTAGGCTCTTCGAACACCGGGGAGCTGTTTTTT. Its protein product is CASSVGSSNTGELFF. The V call is TRBV9, the J call TRBJ2-2; no clear D. The CDR3 has 15 residues. Germline V CDR1 and CDR2: SGDLS, YYNGEE. Trimming pared 0 bases from V and 0 bases from J, leaving 6 bases between. Supplemented by reference TRBV9 and TRBJ2-2, the full variable domain reads DSGVTQTPKHLITATGQRVTLRCSPRSGDLSVYWYQQSLDQGLQFLIQYYNGEERAKGNILERFSAQQFPDLHSELNLSSLELGDSALYFCASSVGSSNTGELFFGEGSRLTVL.